This entry lists 23 T cell receptor beta chains sequenced from one sample in a study of T-cell reconstitution after alpha-beta-depleted transplantation in children. Preparation of the TCRbeta library used unique molecular identifiers. TCRdb processed the PCR reads anew with MiXCR; each CDR3 protein has one entry. Of about 17,000 distinct CDR3 sequences in the sample, around an eighth are singletons; the top ten hold approximately 64%. This specimen was PBMCs, mostly from graft donor cells, taken 180 days after TCRalphabeta/CD19-depleted stem cell transplant. These receptors were collected from a boy under three years old who had a stem cell transplant for Wiskott-Aldrich syndrome, so the T cells may come from the graft donor.

The rearrangement links TRBV7-2 to TRBJ1-4; D may be TRBD1 (5 bases). V lost 5 bases and J 0 bases, leaving 16 bases between the germline ends. Germline loops: CDR1 SGHTA, CDR2 FQGNSA. This CDR3 is built from 17 residues. CDR3 sequence: CASSPAKIRATNEKLFF. The CDR3 bases are TGTGCCAGCAGCCCCGCAAAAATCAGGGCAACTAATGAAAAACTGTTTTTT.

There are many counts of this clonotype. The gene calls are TRBV28 and TRBJ2-7; D could derive from TRBD1 or TRBD2 (5 bases each). CDR1 MDHEN and CDR2 SYDVKM come from the germline V gene. Between the trimmed V and J ends, which lost 4 bases and 2 bases, there was a span of 12 bases. The CDR3 is 14 residues long. CDR3 amino acids: CASSSGTDAYEQYF. CDR3 DNA sequence: TGTGCCAGCAGTTCCGGGACGGACGCCTACGAGCAGTACTTC.

This clonotype was seen many times. The rearrangement uses TRBV6-1 and TRBJ2-2, with TRBD1 matching 8 bases. Germline V lookup: CDR1 MNHNS, CDR2 SASEGT. V was pared by 4 bases and J by 2 bases, with 6 bases of the junction left unmatched. CDR3 length: 16 residues. The CDR3, as DNA: TGTGCCAGCAGTGGATATCAGGGGGCCAACACCGGGGAGCTGTTTTTT. Its protein is CASSGYQGANTGELFF.

This clonotype came up a few times. V gene TRBV15 combines with J gene TRBJ1-3; no definite D call. This CDR3 has 14 amino acids. The V end lost 2 bases, the J end lost 0 bases, and 5 bases lay between the germline ends. CDR1 and CDR2 from the germline V gene are LNHNV and YYDKDF (reference sequence). The CDR3 spells CATSRPNSGNTIYF. In nucleotides, the CDR3 is TGTGCCACCAGCAGACCGAACTCTGGAAACACCATATATTTT.

On this clonotype: Since a much larger clone is just one base distant, this may be a read error. This chain links TRBV4-3 with TRBJ2-7; D is undetermined. The CDR3 extends over 15 amino acids. Deletions cut 0 bases from V and 10 bases from J, with 19 bases between. Germline values: CDR1 LGHNA, CDR2 YSLEER. CDR3 sequence (DNA): TGCGCCAGCAGCCAAGATGCATTCGACGGCGGCGACCAGTACTTC. Its translation: CASSQDAFDGGDQYF.

In this sample, this clonotype turned up many times. One end of the junction fails to match germline, which may point to a read error. The chain uses TRBV6-2 or TRBV6-3 and TRBJ2-7; D call uncertain. Per germline, CDR1 MNHEY and CDR2 SVGEGT. The CDR3 covers 20 residues. CDR3 nucleotides: TGTGCCAGCAGTAGCCGACCGGGCCCCGGTATGACGTTAGGATCCTCCGAGCAGTACTTC. It is translated as CASSSRPGPGMTLGSSEQYF.

The chain combines TRBV4-2 with TRBJ2-7; tentative D call: TRBD1 (6 bases). Germline CDR1 LGHNA, CDR2 YNFKEQ. The CDR3 loop spans 13 amino acids. The V gene lost 4 bases and the J gene lost 2 bases, with 9 bases spanning the gap. Written as DNA, the CDR3 is TGTGCCAGCAGCCGGGACACCACCTACGAGCAGTACTTC. It translates to CASSRDTTYEQYF.

The table lists this clonotype with many counts. The chain carries TRBV6-6 and TRBJ2-3; TRBD2 is a possible D gene (6 bases). Trimming cost V 4 bases and J 4 bases, with 15 bases left between them. CDR1 and CDR2 (germline): MNHNY, SVGAGI (reference sequence). This CDR3 is built from 15 residues. The chain's CDR3 is CASSWTTSIADTQYF. Here the CDR3 DNA reads TGTGCCAGCAGTTGGACTACTAGCATCGCAGATACGCAGTATTTT.

This clonotype was detected many times. The gene calls are TRBV5-1 and TRBJ1-3; D is uncertain. V shed 0 bases and J shed 1 base, with 14 bases lying between them. The CDR3 runs 17 residues. Germline CDR1 reads SGHRS; CDR2 reads YFSETQ. The CDR3 coding sequence is TGCGCCAGCAGCTTGGAGGGAAGAACCCCTTCTGGAAACACCATATATTTT. As protein: CASSLEGRTPSGNTIYF.

This clonotype appeared a few times. V and J are TRBV4-2 and TRBJ2-5; 10 positions agree with TRBD2. The CDR3 is 15 amino acids. V shed 1 base and J 5 bases; nucleotides not matched to a gene: 4. In germline, CDR1 is LGHNA, CDR2 YNFKEQ. CDR3 protein: CASSQVLAGRETQYF. Here the CDR3 DNA reads TGTGCCAGCAGCCAAGTACTAGCGGGAAGGGAGACCCAGTACTTC.

This clonotype was seen repeatedly, ten times or more. The genes are TRBV19 and TRBJ2-1; 11 bases are shared with TRBD2. V gave up 0 bases and J gave up 6 bases; unmatched junction bases: 4. CDR1 and CDR2 from the germline V gene are LNHDA and SQIVND (reference sequence). This CDR3 spans 16 amino acids. The CDR3 spells CASSIEGTSGFNEQFF. CDR3 DNA: TGTGCCAGTAGTATAGAAGGGACTAGCGGTTTCAATGAGCAGTTCTTC.

This clonotype was counted many times. The rearrangement links TRBV10-3 to TRBJ1-2, with TRBD1 matching over 9 bases. V was pared by 6 bases and J by 6 bases, with 5 bases of the junction left unmatched. The germline V gene has CDR1 ENHRY and CDR2 SYGVKD. The CDR3 is 13 residues long. CDR3 sequence: CAIRPTGGDGYTF. DNA of the CDR3: TGTGCCATCAGGCCGACAGGGGGAGATGGCTACACCTTC.

This clonotype was seen repeatedly, ten times or more. The gene calls are TRBV5-1 and TRBJ1-1, with D tentatively TRBD1 (6 bases). The germline CDR1 and CDR2 sequences are SGHRS and YFSETQ. Trimming cost V 5 bases and J 2 bases, with 16 bases left between them. This CDR3 has 15 residues. The CDR3: CASREADSYNTEAFF. The DNA for the CDR3 is TGCGCCAGCAGGGAAGCGGACAGCTACAACACTGAAGCTTTCTTT.

This clonotype was counted ten times or more. The chain uses TRBV4-3 and TRBJ2-3, with D tentatively TRBD2 (6 bases). Trimming left V 4 bases short and J 4 bases short, with 12 bases between. CDR3 length: 14 amino acids. Germline CDR1 LGHNA, CDR2 YSLEER. The CDR3 bases are TGCGCCAGCAGCCGGGAGGTCTTGGCAGATACGCAGTATTTT. Translated: CASSREVLADTQYF.

This clonotype was found many times. The V gene is TRBV13, the J gene TRBJ1-3, with a tentative D call TRBD1 (5 bases). V gave up 4 bases and J gave up 0 bases, with 16 bases separating them. Germline loops: CDR1 PRHDT, CDR2 FYEKMQ (reference sequence). The CDR3 is 17 amino acids. As DNA, the CDR3 is TGTGCCAGCAGCTGGTTGGCAGGGTGGGACTCTGGAAACACCATATATTTT. Protein: CASSWLAGWDSGNTIYF.

The chain carries TRBV10-3 and TRBJ1-4; D is unclear. The CDR3 consists of 14 residues. Germline V gene lookup returns CDR1 ENHRY and CDR2 SYGVKD. Trimming removed 6 bases at V and 0 bases at J, with 8 bases between. The CDR3 nucleotides are TGTGCCATCAGCCAGACAACAACTAATGAAAAACTGTTTTTT. Translated, it gives CAISQTTTNEKLFF.

For this clonotype: One base away lies a much larger clone, so this may be a sequencing read error. The chain links TRBV20-1 to TRBJ2-5, with D perhaps TRBD2 (5 bases). Germline V gives CDR1 DFQATT, CDR2 SNEGSKA (reference sequence). The CDR3 is made up of 13 amino acids. V was trimmed by 3 bases and J by 5 bases, leaving 13 bases between them. The chain's CDR3 is CSASGGSHETQYF. The CDR3 DNA reads TGCAGTGCTAGTGGAGGTAGCCACGAGACCCAGTACTTC.

The chain is built from TRBV15 and TRBJ2-3; D not resolved. Trimming stripped 0 bases from V and 8 bases from J, with 18 bases between. The CDR3 covers 16 residues. Germline V gene sequence: CDR1 LNHNV, CDR2 YYDKDF (reference sequence). CDR3 sequence: CATSRDPGPRFGTQYF. The DNA for the CDR3 is TGTGCCACCAGCAGAGATCCCGGGCCCAGGTTCGGTACGCAGTATTTT.

This clonotype was detected ten times or more. This chain uses TRBV5-1 with TRBJ2-3; no clear D. The CDR3 spans 13 residues. CDR1 and CDR2 (germline): SGHRS, YFSETQ. V gave up 4 bases and J gave up 4 bases, with 10 bases separating them. CDR3 nucleotide sequence: TGCGCCAGCAGCCTGCGACCGGCAGATACGCAGTATTTT. This encodes CASSLRPADTQYF.

In this sample, this clonotype turned up many times. CDR3 protein: CASSLSPRNEQFF. The DNA for the CDR3 is TGTGCCAGCAGTTTATCCCCAAGGAATGAGCAGTTCTTC. The J gene is TRBJ2-1, the V gene TRBV12-3 or TRBV12-4; D gene unclear. This CDR3 is 13 amino acids long. With 2 bases removed from V and 7 bases from J, the gap between germline ends came to 9 bases.

This clonotype was seen repeatedly, ten times or more. The V gene is TRBV6-5, the J gene TRBJ2-5; a weak D match, TRBD1 (6 bases). This CDR3 comprises 13 residues. Trimming removed 3 bases from V and 4 bases from J, with 9 bases in between. Looked up from germline, CDR1 is MNHEY and CDR2 is SVGAGI. This CDR3 reads CASSYARGETQYF. The CDR3 bases are TGTGCCAGCAGTTATGCCAGGGGAGAGACCCAGTACTTC.

This clonotype has a count of ten or more. The chain has TRBV20-1 and TRBJ1-1; D is perhaps TRBD1 (6 bases). The V end lost 1 base, the J end lost 4 bases, and 16 bases lay between the germline ends. CDR3 length equals 15 residues. The V gene's germline CDR1 is DFQATT and CDR2 SNEGSKA (reference sequence). The CDR3 coding sequence is TGCAGTGCTAGAGTCAGAGGGGGGGGTAGCACTGAAGCTTTCTTT. Translation gives CSARVRGGGSTEAFF.

This clonotype was seen repeatedly, ten times or more. This chain links TRBV5-1 with TRBJ1-1; 7 nucleotides agree with TRBD1. J was trimmed by 3 bases and V by 7 bases; bases with no gene match: 3. CDR1 SGHRS and CDR2 YFSETQ come from the germline V gene. The CDR3 covers 12 residues. The CDR3 DNA reads as TGCGCCAGCCAAGACAGGGACACTGAAGCTTTCTTT. Residues: CASQDRDTEAFF.